Below are 8 T cell receptor beta chains sequenced from a single sample in a study of immune evolution from preneoplasia to lung adenocarcinoma. Clones were read by immunoSEQ multiplex PCR, and TCRdb kept only the in-frame ones, dropping some. Here the sample spans approximately 1,100 clones, 86% being singletons. Specimen: FFPE tissue from an adenomatous hyperplasia lung lesion. Subset noted: atypical adenomatous hyperplasia (AAH), lung preneoplasia. These receptors were obtained from a person between 60 and 80 years old with lung adenocarcinoma.

Points on this clone: This CDR3 is also generated by other DNA sequences in the sample. The rearrangement joins TRBV21-1 to TRBJ2-6; no check of the table's D call, TRBD1, against the DNA was made. TRBV21-1 is a pseudogene locus. This CDR3 region has 18 residues. CDR3 sequence: CASSKKRVRVTGANVLTF. The CDR3 DNA reads TGTGCCAGCAGCAAAAAAAGAGTCAGGGTAACTGGGGCCAACGTCCTGACTTTC.

The chain recombines TRBV9 with TRBJ1-1, with D possibly matching TRBD1 (5 bases). Germline CDR1 is SGDLS and CDR2 is YYNGEE. V was cut by 2 bases and J by 4 bases, with 6 bases left in between. The CDR3 consists of 12 residues. The CDR3: CASSVGGTEAFF. CDR3 sequence (DNA): TGTGCCAGCAGCGTCGGGGGCACTGAAGCTTTCTTT.

The genes are TRBV11-1 and TRBJ2-1; a possible D gene is TRBD1 (5 bases). The CDR3 runs to 12 residues. V was cut by 5 bases and J by 10 bases, with 12 bases left in between. Germline V gene lookup returns CDR1 SGHAT and CDR2 FQDESV (reference sequence). The CDR3 protein is CASSSRVWEQFF. The CDR3 bases are TGTGCCAGCAGCAGCAGGGTCTGGGAGCAGTTCTTC.

The chain carries TRBV18 and TRBJ2-7; TRBD1 or TRBD2 may be the D gene (5 bases each). From germline, CDR1 is KGHSH and CDR2 LQKENI. The CDR3 is 14 residues long. Trimming cost V 0 bases and J 8 bases, with 14 bases left between them. CDR3 in DNA: TGTGCCAGCTCACCACCTCAGGGAGACACGCAGCAGTACTTC. Translating it yields CASSPPQGDTQQYF.

The chain links TRBV11-3 to TRBJ2-3; D tentatively reads TRBD1 or TRBD2 (5 bases each). V was clipped by 5 bases and J by 5 bases, with 17 bases between them. Germline loops: CDR1 SGHNT, CDR2 YENEEA. The CDR3 covers 15 residues. The CDR3 is CASSHGTGTGDTQYF. The CDR3 nucleotides read TGTGCCAGCAGCCACGGGACCGGGACCGGAGATACGCAGTATTTT.

The CDR3 here is CASSQGYANEKLFF. CDR3 nucleotides: TGCGCCAGCAGCCAGGGGTATGCTAATGAAAAACTGTTTTTT. The genes are TRBV5-1 and TRBJ1-4; perhaps TRBD1 as D (6 bases). This CDR3 is 14 amino acids long. Germline loops: CDR1 SGHRS, CDR2 YFSETQ. The V end lost 4 bases, the J end lost 3 bases, and 10 bases lay between the germline ends.

This clone was counted once. The chain joins TRBV29-1 to TRBJ2-7; D is undetermined. This CDR3 has 11 amino acids. Germline assignment: CDR1 SQVTM and CDR2 ANQGSEA. Trimming shortened V by 7 bases and J by 3 bases, and 10 bases separated the two germline ends. The CDR3 here is CSAVRNYEQYF. CDR3 in DNA: TGCAGCGCTGTGCGGAACTACGAGCAGTACTTC.

The chain joins TRBV21-1 to TRBJ2-7; TRBD1, the table's D call, was not compared with the DNA. TRBV21-1 is a pseudogene locus. The CDR3 has 16 amino acids. CDR3 coding DNA: TGTGCCAGCAGCAAAGGCGTGTGCAGGGGAAAGCGCGAGCAGTACTTC. It translates to CASSKGVCRGKREQYF.